This TCR beta chain was identified in a study of shared clonotypes between healthy human individuals (TCRdb year 2020). Describing the broader study: The cohort comprised a couple of women and a few men aged 18 to 49 years. For each donor, CD4 naive and CD4 memory were each run on three plates, CD8 naive on two plates, and CD8 memory on one plate. To estimate repertoire size and how much clonotype sharing occurs between individuals, the study deeply sequenced the blood TCR repertoires of 5 or 6 healthy adults. Different laboratories and diverse techniques were used to prepare libraries and sequence TCR repertoires, to increase sequencing depth and limit assay-specific biases. Leukapheresis yielded between about 0.85 and 10 billion PBMCs per donor.

TCR CDR3 regions were amplified from genomic DNA by multiplex PCR using the deep immunoSEQ assay. Extracted genomic DNA from each cell subset was spread evenly across all wells of several immunoSEQ 96-well plates, with each plate serving as a replicate. For sorted subsets, approximately 190 ng of genomic DNA, equivalent to 25,000 to 35,000 T cell genomes, went into each replicate PCR. Purified libraries were measured with a Qubit 3.0 fluorometer, size-checked on a Bioanalyzer 2100, and measured again with the KAPA Library Quantification kit. A separate single-read 150-cycle Illumina NextSeq 550 flow cell was used to sequence each immunoSEQ 96-well plate. The original methods were these. Because the immunoSEQ output held only junctional sequences and lacked quality scores, the filtering could not match the filtering applied to full-length reads. To assign V/J genes and CDR3, sequences were annotated using PyIR, a Python wrapper for IgBLAST v1.9, with IMGT germline references. Any read was removed if the V/J assignment was weak (E-value above 1e-6), the CDR3 was missing, or the read contained stop codons, out-of-frame junctions, or ambiguous translated residues. V3J clonotypes were defined as sequences sharing an identical inferred V gene, J gene, and CDR3 amino acid sequence. Percentage overlap between repertoires was computed as shared unique clonotypes divided by the size of the smaller repertoire. RTK rarefaction, the Chao1 estimator, and Recon v2.1 estimates of unobserved clonotypes were used to assess repertoire richness. OLGA was used to compute generation probabilities for all TCRbeta clonotypes that the gDNA method yielded from a few donors. TCRdb took this table from immuneACCESS and kept in-frame rearrangements with V and J called. Such tables lack part of the clones; where checked against another copy, unresolved V genes explain under half of the gap, and the rest is unexplained. Clone size and V and J calls were adopted from that table, with D and trimming inferred from the DNA. The table for this sample lists about 700,000 clones; about 91% of them were counted only once. 24% of the sample is held by the ten biggest clonotypes.

This clone was counted once. Its specific antigen is unknown. The input lacks base qualities; no much larger clone sits a single base away. CD8 naive samples consisted of CD45RO-negative cells that were positively selected for CCR7, yielding a CD45RA+CCR7+ population without TemRA cells. Healthy HIV-negative adults with no recently reported acute infections or vaccinations were included as donors. All donors were Caucasian adults living in Nashville, Tennessee, USA. Blood was collected by leukapheresis, and PBMCs were isolated by Ficoll-Histopaque density gradient centrifugation and then cryopreserved in liquid nitrogen vapor phase. Analytical flow cytometry was used to check the purity and quantity of each magnetically sorted T cell population. From each sorted fraction, genomic DNA was isolated and quantified by UV absorbance on a Nanodrop 2000c. Its CDR3 holds 15 amino acids, cysteine through phenylalanine. The sequence is cut down to CDR3 DNA, 45 bases in frame from base 1. According to the germline V gene (reference sequence), CDR1 reads SGHNT and CDR2 reads YYREEE. Trimming costs V 0 bases and J 4 bases, and their ends lie 11 bases apart.

Results and caveats for the whole study, not just this receptor: Pairwise subsampling led to the expectation that sequencing depth would affect the degree of clonotype sharing among donors. When four donors were compared, the shared fraction of clonotypes was about 5% for naive CD4, over 3% for naive CD8, 2.3% for memory CD4, and under 0.5% for memory CD8. Naive subsets generally had larger estimated clonotype richness than memory subsets. Sampling was restricted to blood, and TCR repertoires in tissues likely differ from the TCR repertoires found in blood. The genetic and exposure-history diversity represented was limited by the small number of donors. Incomplete sequencing was indicated by rarefaction of sorted-subset datasets, despite the large sequencing depth. Clonotypes shared by all four sorted-subset donors showed higher generation probabilities than non-shared clonotypes.

The V gene is TRBV5-4 and the J gene is TRBJ2-1; a weak D assignment points to TRBD2 (6 bases agree). The material sequenced was naive CD8+ T cells sorted from blood. What this sample's cell subset or site label stands for: CD45RA+CCR7+. The sequence was collected from a man aged 25 to 40 in good health. The DNA sequence is given as TGTGCCAGCAGCTTGGCCCTGGGACTTTACAATGAGCAGTTCTTC. It codes for CASSLALGLYNEQFF.